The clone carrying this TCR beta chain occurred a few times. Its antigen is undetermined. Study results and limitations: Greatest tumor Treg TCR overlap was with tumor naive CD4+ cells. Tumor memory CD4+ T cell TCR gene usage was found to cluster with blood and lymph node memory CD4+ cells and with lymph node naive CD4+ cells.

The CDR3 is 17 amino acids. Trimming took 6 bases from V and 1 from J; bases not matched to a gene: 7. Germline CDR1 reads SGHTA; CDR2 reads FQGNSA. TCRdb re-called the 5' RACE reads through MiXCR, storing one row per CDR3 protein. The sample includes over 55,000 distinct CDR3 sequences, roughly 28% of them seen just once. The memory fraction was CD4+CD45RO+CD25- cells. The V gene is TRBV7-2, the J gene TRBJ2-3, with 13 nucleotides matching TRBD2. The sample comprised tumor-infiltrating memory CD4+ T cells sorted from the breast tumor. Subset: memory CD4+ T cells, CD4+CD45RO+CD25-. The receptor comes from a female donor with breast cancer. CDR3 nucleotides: TGTGCCAGCAGACGGACTAGCGGGAGTGGGGGCACAGATACGCAGTATTTT. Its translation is CASRRTSGSGGTDTQYF.